This paragraph covers one TCR beta chain sequence. Profiling relied on immunoSEQ multiplex PCR, and the TCRdb table lists in-frame clones only, not all of them. The top ten clones hold about a third of a sample with some 41,000 clones, around nine tenths of them seen once. Trimming removed 2 bases from V and 4 bases from J; junction bases left unmatched: 7. The CDR3 spans 17 residues. Germline V gene sequence: CDR1 SGDLS, CDR2 YYNGEE. These data belong to a study of OX40 agonist ivuxolimab in advanced cancers. The chain joins TRBV9 to TRBJ1-6; TRBD1 aligns across 9 bases. The clonotype comes from an adult with an advanced solid tumor such as melanoma, head and neck, liver or kidney cancer. Sequences were derived from CD4+ or CD8+ T cells sorted from blood, sampled in a trial of the OX40 agonist ivuxolimab. In DNA form, the CDR3 reads TGTGCCAGCAGCGTTACAGACAGGGGGGGGTATAATTCACCCCTCCACTTT. Translating it yields CASSVTDRGGYNSPLHF.